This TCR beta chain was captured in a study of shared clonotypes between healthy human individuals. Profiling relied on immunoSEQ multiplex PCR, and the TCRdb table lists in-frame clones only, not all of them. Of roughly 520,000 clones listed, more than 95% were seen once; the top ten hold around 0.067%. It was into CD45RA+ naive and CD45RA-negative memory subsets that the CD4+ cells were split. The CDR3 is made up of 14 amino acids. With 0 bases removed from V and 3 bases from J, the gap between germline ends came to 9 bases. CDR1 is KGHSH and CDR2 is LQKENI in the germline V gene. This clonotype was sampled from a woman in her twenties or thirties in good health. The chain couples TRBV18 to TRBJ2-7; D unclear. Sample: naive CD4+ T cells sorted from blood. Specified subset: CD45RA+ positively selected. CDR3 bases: TGTGCCAGCTCACCACCTTCCCTCTTCTACGAGCAGTACTTC. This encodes CASSPPSLFYEQYF.